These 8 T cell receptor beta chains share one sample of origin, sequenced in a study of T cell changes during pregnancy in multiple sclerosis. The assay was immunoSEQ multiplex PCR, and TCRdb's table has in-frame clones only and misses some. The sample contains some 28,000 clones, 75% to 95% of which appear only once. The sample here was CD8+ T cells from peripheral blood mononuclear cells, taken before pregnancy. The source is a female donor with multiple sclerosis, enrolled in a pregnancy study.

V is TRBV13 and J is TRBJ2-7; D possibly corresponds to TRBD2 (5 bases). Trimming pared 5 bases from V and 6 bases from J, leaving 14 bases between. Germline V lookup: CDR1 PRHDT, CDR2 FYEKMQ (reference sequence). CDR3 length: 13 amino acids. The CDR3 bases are TGTGCCAGCAGCCAGGTCGTAGGAGGCGAGCAGTACTTC. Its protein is CASSQVVGGEQYF.

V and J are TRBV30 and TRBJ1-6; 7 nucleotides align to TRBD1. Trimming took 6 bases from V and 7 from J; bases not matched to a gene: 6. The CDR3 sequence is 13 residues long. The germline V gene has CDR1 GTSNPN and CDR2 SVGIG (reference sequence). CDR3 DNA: TGTGCCTGCTACAGGGGAGGCAATTCACCCCTCCACTTT. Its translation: CACYRGGNSPLHF.

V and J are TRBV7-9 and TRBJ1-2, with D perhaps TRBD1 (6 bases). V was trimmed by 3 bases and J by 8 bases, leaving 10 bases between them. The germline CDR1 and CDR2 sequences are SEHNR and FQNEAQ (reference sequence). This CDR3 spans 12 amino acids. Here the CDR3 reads CASSFTGSGYTF. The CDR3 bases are TGTGCCAGCAGCTTTACAGGGAGCGGCTACACCTTC.

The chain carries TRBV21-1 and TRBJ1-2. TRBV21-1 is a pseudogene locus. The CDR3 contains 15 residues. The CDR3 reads CASSPPHGGVGGYTF. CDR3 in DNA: TGTGCCAGCAGCCCACCTCACGGAGGGGTAGGTGGCTACACCTTC.

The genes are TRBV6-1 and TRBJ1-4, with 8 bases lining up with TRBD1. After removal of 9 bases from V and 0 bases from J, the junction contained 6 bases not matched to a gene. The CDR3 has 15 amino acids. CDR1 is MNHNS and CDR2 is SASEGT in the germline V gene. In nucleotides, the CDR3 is TGTGCCAGTCGACAGGGGTATGCAACTAATGAAAAACTGTTTTTT. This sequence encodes CASRQGYATNEKLFF.

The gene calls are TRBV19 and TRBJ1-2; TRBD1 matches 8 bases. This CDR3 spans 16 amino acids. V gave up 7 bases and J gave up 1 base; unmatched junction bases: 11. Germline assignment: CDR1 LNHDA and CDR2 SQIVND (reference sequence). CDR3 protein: CASTKTGVDLNYGYTF. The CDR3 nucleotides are TGTGCCAGTACGAAGACAGGGGTCGACCTTAACTATGGCTACACCTTC.

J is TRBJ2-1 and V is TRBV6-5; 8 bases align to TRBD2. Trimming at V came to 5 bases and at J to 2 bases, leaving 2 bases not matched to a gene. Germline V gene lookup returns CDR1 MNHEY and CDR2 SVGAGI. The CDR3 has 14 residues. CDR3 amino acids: CASSQAGAYNEQFF. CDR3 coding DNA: TGTGCCAGCAGTCAAGCGGGAGCCTACAATGAGCAGTTCTTC.

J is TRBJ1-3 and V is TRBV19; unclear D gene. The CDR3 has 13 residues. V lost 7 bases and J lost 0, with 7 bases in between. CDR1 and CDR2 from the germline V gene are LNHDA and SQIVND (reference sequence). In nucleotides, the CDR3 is TGTGCCAGTATGGAGTTCTCTGGAAACACCATATATTTT. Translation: CASMEFSGNTIYF.